The 27 T cell receptor beta chains in this list originate from one sample, sequenced in a study of blood T cell repertoires in COVID-19. The assay was immunoSEQ multiplex PCR, and TCRdb's table has in-frame clones only and misses some. The sample holds 68,000 or so clones, more than 80% seen once. The sequenced sample was peripheral blood. Receptors were obtained from a man aged 50 to 60 with acute or convalescent COVID-19.

The chain employs TRBV7-2 and TRBJ1-5; D gene uncertain. Germline CDR1 SGHTA, CDR2 FQGNSA. CDR3 size: 15 residues. V gave up 0 bases and J gave up 4 bases, with 10 bases separating them. CDR3 loop: CASSLAPAGNQPQHF. In nucleotides, the CDR3 is TGTGCCAGCAGCTTAGCGCCGGCCGGGAATCAGCCCCAGCATTTT.

The rearrangement joins TRBV19 to TRBJ2-3; TRBD2 matches at 8 bases. Trimming removed 3 bases from V and 4 bases from J; junction bases left unmatched: 9. Germline V gene lookup returns CDR1 LNHDA and CDR2 SQIVND (reference sequence). The CDR3 runs to 16 residues. CDR3 sequence: CASSMGSAGVPDTQYF. DNA for the CDR3: TGTGCCAGTAGTATGGGCTCAGCGGGAGTCCCAGATACGCAGTATTTT.

V usage is TRBV6-5 and J usage is TRBJ2-5, with 7 bases matching TRBD2. Germline trimming cut 0 bases from V and 4 bases from J; bases unmatched to any gene: 2. This CDR3 spans 14 amino acids. From germline, CDR1 is MNHEY and CDR2 SVGAGI. CDR3 sequence reads: CASSYSGGGETQYF. In DNA form, the CDR3 reads TGTGCCAGCAGTTACTCTGGCGGGGGAGAGACCCAGTACTTC.

The V call is TRBV29-1, the J call TRBJ1-2; weak D call: TRBD1 (6 bases). Germline V lookup: CDR1 SQVTM, CDR2 ANQGSEA. The V and J ends lost 1 base and 4 bases respectively, with 13 bases between them. CDR3 length: 14 amino acids. CDR3 region: CSVEVPGGPYGYTF. The CDR3 region has the DNA TGCAGCGTTGAAGTTCCGGGGGGGCCCTATGGCTACACCTTC.

This clone was seen a handful of times. This chain uses TRBV11-3 with TRBJ1-2; 9 bases are shared with TRBD1. Losses at the gene ends were 5 bases for V and 5 bases for J; bases not matched to a gene: 6. The CDR3 length is 14 residues. Germline CDR1 and CDR2: SGHNT and YENEEA. This CDR3 is CASSPTGGKYGYTF. The DNA for the CDR3 is TGTGCCAGCAGCCCTACAGGGGGCAAGTATGGCTACACCTTC.

The rearrangement uses TRBV6-5 and TRBJ2-7; 10 nucleotides match TRBD1. V gave up 0 bases and J gave up 4 bases; unmatched junction bases: 3. This CDR3 contains 15 residues. Germline loops: CDR1 MNHEY, CDR2 SVGAGI. The CDR3 reads CASSYSSGQGYEQYF. The CDR3 nucleotides read TGTGCCAGCAGTTACTCATCGGGACAGGGGTACGAGCAGTACTTC.

V is TRBV12-5 and J is TRBJ2-1; D is perhaps TRBD2 (5 bases). Germline loops: CDR1 LGHNT, CDR2 FRNRAP. The CDR3 loop spans 17 amino acids. Trimming took 0 bases from V and 2 from J, leaving 14 bases between them. The CDR3 region has the DNA TGTGCTAGTGGTTTGGTAGTCCTAGGGAGCGCCTACAATGAGCAGTTCTTC. Translating gives CASGLVVLGSAYNEQFF.

The chain carries TRBV27 and TRBJ2-7; perhaps TRBD2 as D (5 bases). From germline, CDR1 is MNHEY and CDR2 SMNVEV (reference sequence). The germline V and J ends were trimmed by 3 bases and 3 bases, with 15 bases remaining between them. The CDR3 runs 15 residues. CDR3 DNA: TGTGCCAGCAGTTTTCGAGCGGTGCACAGCTACGAGCAGTACTTC. This translates into CASSFRAVHSYEQYF.

This clone has more than one count but fewer than ten. The chain combines TRBV19 with TRBJ2-4; 12 bases fit TRBD2. In germline, CDR1 is LNHDA, CDR2 SQIVND (reference sequence). J was trimmed by 3 bases and V by 4 bases; bases with no gene match: 22. This CDR3 has 22 residues. The CDR3 nucleotides are TGTGCCAGTAGTAGCCGGGAGTGGGCTAGCGGGAGGGCCGGTTTGGTCAAAAACATTCAGTACTTC. Its protein product is CASSSREWASGRAGLVKNIQYF.

J is TRBJ2-2 and V is TRBV7-7; tentatively, D is TRBD2 (5 bases). The germline V gene has CDR1 SSHAT and CDR2 FNYEAQ (reference sequence). Trimming removed 0 bases from V and 6 bases from J, with 14 bases in between. This CDR3 spans 16 amino acids. The CDR3, as DNA: TGTGCCAGCAGCTTAGCATCTAGCTCCGACCCCGGGGAGCTGTTTTTT. Translated, it gives CASSLASSSDPGELFF.

V gene TRBV28 combines with J gene TRBJ1-5; D unclear. The germline V gene encodes CDR1 MDHEN and CDR2 SYDVKM. The CDR3 extends over 14 amino acids. The germline V and J ends were trimmed by 3 bases and 0 bases, with 6 bases remaining between them. CDR3 DNA: TGTGCCAGCAGTTTGGACTTTAGCAATCAGCCCCAGCATTTT. This encodes CASSLDFSNQPQHF.

The gene calls are TRBV5-5 and TRBJ2-2, with a possible D match to TRBD1 (5 bases). This CDR3 spans 15 amino acids. CDR1 and CDR2 from the germline V gene are SGHKS and YYEKEE (reference sequence). Trimming shortened V by 5 bases and J by 5 bases, and 16 bases separated the two germline ends. CDR3 DNA sequence: TGTGCCAGCAGACCTAGGGCAGGGCCTACCGGGGAGCTGTTTTTT. Protein product: CASRPRAGPTGELFF. The variable domain in full, with the rest retrieved from reference TRBV5-5 and TRBJ2-2, is DAGVTQSPTHLIKTRGQQVTLRCSPISGHKSVSWYQQVLGQGPQFIFQYYEKEERGRGNFPDRFSARQFPNYSSELNVNALLLGDSALYLCASRPRAGPTGELFFGEGSRLTVL.

The chain couples TRBV6-2 or TRBV6-3 to TRBJ1-5; D may be TRBD1 (5 bases). The CDR3 consists of 16 residues. V lost 0 bases and J lost 6, with 15 bases in between. CDR1 and CDR2 (germline): MNHEY, SVGEGT. The CDR3 region is CASSYSNRPASQPQHF. The CDR3 nucleotides read TGTGCCAGCAGTTACTCGAACAGGCCGGCGTCTCAGCCCCAGCATTTT.

The chain recombines TRBV4-3 with TRBJ1-4; TRBD1 aligns across 9 bases. The germline gives CDR1 LGHNA, CDR2 YSLEER. The CDR3 contains 19 residues. The trim removed 0 bases at V and 3 bases at J, leaving 11 bases unmatched. Here the CDR3 reads CASSQEEGTGSAANEKLFF. CDR3 coding DNA: TGCGCCAGCAGCCAAGAGGAGGGGACAGGGTCGGCGGCTAATGAAAAACTGTTTTTT.

The chain combines TRBV11-3 with TRBJ2-5, with 8 positions matching TRBD2. The CDR3 is 15 amino acids. Germline loops: CDR1 SGHNT, CDR2 YENEEA. V lost 1 base to trimming and J lost 4 bases; unmatched junction nucleotides: 5. Written as DNA, the CDR3 is TGTGCCAGCAGCTTAGTAGCGGGAAGGGGAGAGACCCAGTACTTC. Translation: CASSLVAGRGETQYF.

This clone was seen once. CDR3 coding DNA: TGTGCCAGCTCACCCTTCGATTTGGACAGTAAGTCGGAGACCCAGTACTTC. Translation gives CASSPFDLDSKSETQYF. This chain links TRBV18 with TRBJ2-5, with a tentative D call TRBD1 (6 bases). CDR1 and CDR2 from the germline V gene are KGHSH and LQKENI. Trimming left V 3 bases short and J 5 bases short, with 22 bases between. The CDR3 consists of 17 residues.

V is TRBV11-3 and J is TRBJ2-7, with D uncertain. Germline loops: CDR1 SGHNT, CDR2 YENEEA. This CDR3 region has 14 residues. V was cut by 9 bases and J by 8 bases, with 23 bases left in between. This CDR3 reads CASKTMASDEKQYF. The DNA of the CDR3 is TGTGCCAGTAAAACTATGGCGAGCGACGAAAAGCAGTACTTC.

This clone was picked up a small number of times. The gene calls are TRBV10-1 and TRBJ1-6; no reliable D call. Trimming shortened V by 7 bases and J by 3 bases, and 13 bases separated the two germline ends. The CDR3 consists of 15 residues. Germline CDR1 is WNHNN and CDR2 is SYGVQD (reference sequence). The CDR3, as DNA: TGCGCCAGCATTTCTCAGGCAAACTATAATTCACCCCTCCACTTT. It encodes CASISQANYNSPLHF.

This chain uses TRBV5-1 with TRBJ2-1; a weak D match, TRBD1 (5 bases). The length of the CDR3 is 15 residues. Per germline, CDR1 SGHRS and CDR2 YFSETQ. V lost 2 bases, J lost 6 bases, and 15 bases lay in between. CDR3 sequence reads: CASSFRALGVNEQFF. Written as DNA, the CDR3 is TGCGCCAGCAGCTTCAGGGCATTAGGGGTCAATGAGCAGTTCTTC.

This clone was observed a single time. V is TRBV6-1 and J is TRBJ2-5; TRBD2 aligns across 8 bases. Germline CDR1 is MNHNS and CDR2 is SASEGT. J was trimmed by 1 base and V by 3 bases; bases with no gene match: 13. The CDR3 runs 18 residues. The DNA for the CDR3 is TGTGCCAGCAGTGATAAAACTAGCGGAGGGTGGGGCCAAGAGACCCAGTACTTC. Its protein product is CASSDKTSGGWGQETQYF.

The genes are TRBV5-6 and TRBJ2-5, with 7 bases identical to TRBD2. This CDR3 has 14 amino acids. The V gene end was trimmed by 3 bases and the J gene end by 2 bases; junction bases not matched to a gene: 4. Germline CDR1 is SGHDT and CDR2 is YYEEEE. The CDR3 nucleotides read TGTGCCAGCAGCTCGTCTAGCGGACAAGAGACCCAGTACTTC. Translated: CASSSSSGQETQYF.

The V gene is TRBV19, the J gene TRBJ1-2; 9 nucleotides align to TRBD1. Germline loops: CDR1 LNHDA, CDR2 SQIVND (reference sequence). There are 14 residues in the CDR3. The V segment lost 6 bases and the J segment 7 bases; nucleotides outside the gene matches: 9. The CDR3 spells CASSWDRARSGYTF. CDR3 DNA sequence: TGTGCCAGTAGCTGGGACAGGGCAAGATCTGGCTACACCTTC.

The chain uses TRBV28 and TRBJ2-5, with 10 bases matching TRBD1. V lost 3 bases, J lost 5 bases, and 6 bases stayed unmatched. Germline CDR1 is MDHEN and CDR2 is SYDVKM. This CDR3 spans 15 amino acids. The CDR3, as DNA: TGTGCCAGCAGTTTGGGGACAGGGGTTGTCGAGACCCAGTACTTC. Protein: CASSLGTGVVETQYF. The full variable domain, completed using reference TRBV28 and TRBJ2-5, is DVKVTQSSRYLVKRTGEKVFLECVQDMDHENMFWYRQDPGLGLRLIYFSYDVKMKEKGDIPEGYSVSREKKERFSLILESASTNQTSMYLCASSLGTGVVETQYFGPGTRLLVL.

This chain joins TRBV6-6 and TRBJ2-7; 8 positions agree with TRBD2. Germline lookup yields CDR1 MNHNY and CDR2 SVGAGI (reference sequence). The CDR3 sequence is 16 residues long. The ends lost 2 bases at V and 6 bases at J; junction bases unmatched: 12. The CDR3, as DNA: TGTGCCAGCAGTTACGACCAGCGGGGGCCCACTGGCGAGCAGTACTTC. Translated: CASSYDQRGPTGEQYF.

The gene calls are TRBV7-9 and TRBJ1-4; 10 positions agree with TRBD1. CDR1 SEHNR and CDR2 FQNEAQ come from the germline V gene (reference sequence). The J segment lost 5 bases and the V segment lost 10 bases, leaving 4 bases of the junction unmatched. The CDR3 is made up of 13 amino acids. The CDR3 loop reads CATRTGGNEKLFF. The CDR3 nucleotides read TGTGCCACCCGGACAGGGGGGAATGAAAAACTGTTTTTT.

The rearrangement uses TRBV14 and TRBJ1-1; no reliable D call. The CDR3 has 15 amino acids. Germline CDR1 reads SGHDN; CDR2 reads FVKESK. Trimming pared 0 bases from V and 1 base from J, leaving 9 bases between. CDR3 nucleotide sequence: TGTGCCAGCAGCCAAGAACTAGGGCGGAACACTGAAGCTTTCTTT. Its protein is CASSQELGRNTEAFF.

The chain is built from TRBV12-3 or TRBV12-4 and TRBJ1-1; D is uncertain. V was pared by 3 bases and J by 7 bases, with 12 bases between. The CDR3 totals 13 residues. The CDR3 nucleotides read TGTGCCAGCAGTTTCCTAGAGGGTTATGAAGCTTTCTTT. Protein: CASSFLEGYEAFF.